Listed here is a single TCR beta chain. Data came from immunoSEQ multiplex PCR; TCRdb stores just in-frame clones and leaves some out. The table includes 300,000 or so clones, 80% to 90% detected once. This record comes from a study of blood T cell repertoires in COVID-19. The material sequenced was PBMCs or T cells enriched from blood (not recorded which). This sequence was found in a middle-aged woman with acute COVID-19.

This chain's CDR3 is CASSKGRTGNTIYF. The CDR3 DNA follows: TGTGCCAGTAGTAAAGGCAGGACTGGAAACACCATATATTTT. The chain links TRBV19 to TRBJ1-3; no reliable D call. CDR1 and CDR2 from the germline V gene are LNHDA and SQIVND (reference sequence). V was clipped by 4 bases and J by 2 bases, with 9 bases between them. The CDR3 is made up of 14 amino acids.